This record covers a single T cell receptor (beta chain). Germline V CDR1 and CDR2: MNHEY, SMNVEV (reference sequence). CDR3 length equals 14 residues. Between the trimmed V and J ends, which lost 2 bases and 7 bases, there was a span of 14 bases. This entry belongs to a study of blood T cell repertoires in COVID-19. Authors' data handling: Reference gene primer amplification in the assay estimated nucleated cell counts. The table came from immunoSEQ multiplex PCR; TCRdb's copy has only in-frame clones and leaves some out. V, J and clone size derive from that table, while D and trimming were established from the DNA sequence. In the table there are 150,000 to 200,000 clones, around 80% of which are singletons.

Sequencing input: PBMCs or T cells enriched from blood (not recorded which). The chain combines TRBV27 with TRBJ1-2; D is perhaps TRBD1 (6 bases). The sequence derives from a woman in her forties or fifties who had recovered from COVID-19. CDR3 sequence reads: CASSLKPGTFGYTF. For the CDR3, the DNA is TGTGCCAGCAGTTTAAAGCCCGGGACATTTGGCTACACCTTC.